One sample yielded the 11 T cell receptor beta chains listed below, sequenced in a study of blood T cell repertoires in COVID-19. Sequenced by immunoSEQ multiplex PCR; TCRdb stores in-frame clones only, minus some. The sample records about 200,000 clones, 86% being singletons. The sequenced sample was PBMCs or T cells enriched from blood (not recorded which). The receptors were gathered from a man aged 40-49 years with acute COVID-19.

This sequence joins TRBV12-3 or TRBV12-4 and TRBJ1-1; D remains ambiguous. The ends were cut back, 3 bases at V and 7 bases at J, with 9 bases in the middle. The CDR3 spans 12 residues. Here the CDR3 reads CASSLSGLEAFF. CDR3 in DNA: TGTGCCAGCAGTTTGTCAGGACTTGAAGCTTTCTTT.

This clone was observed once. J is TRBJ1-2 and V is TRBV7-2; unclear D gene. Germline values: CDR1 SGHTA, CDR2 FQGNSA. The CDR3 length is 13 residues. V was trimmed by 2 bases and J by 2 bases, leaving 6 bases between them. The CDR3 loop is CASSLNRNYGYTF. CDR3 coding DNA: TGTGCCAGCAGCTTAAACAGAAACTATGGCTACACCTTC.

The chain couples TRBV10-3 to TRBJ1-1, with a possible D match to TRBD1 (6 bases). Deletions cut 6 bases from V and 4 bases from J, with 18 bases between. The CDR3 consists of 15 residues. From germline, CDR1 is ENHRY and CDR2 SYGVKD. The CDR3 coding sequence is TGTGCCATCAGGGAAGGGGGGGTCCTGGGCACTGAAGCTTTCTTT. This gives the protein CAIREGGVLGTEAFF.

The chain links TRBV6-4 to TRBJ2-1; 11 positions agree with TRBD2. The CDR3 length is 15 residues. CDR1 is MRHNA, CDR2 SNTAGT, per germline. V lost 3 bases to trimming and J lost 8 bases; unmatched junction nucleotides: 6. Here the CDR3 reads CASSETSGSIHEQFF. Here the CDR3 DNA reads TGTGCCAGCAGTGAAACTAGCGGGAGTATCCATGAGCAGTTCTTC.

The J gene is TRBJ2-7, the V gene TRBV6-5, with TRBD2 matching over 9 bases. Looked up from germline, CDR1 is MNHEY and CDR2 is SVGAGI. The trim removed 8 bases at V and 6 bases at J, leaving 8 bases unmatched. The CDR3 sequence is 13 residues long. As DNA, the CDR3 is TGTGCCAGCCGCAGGGGAGCGGGAGGCGAGCAGTACTTC. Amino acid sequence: CASRRGAGGEQYF.

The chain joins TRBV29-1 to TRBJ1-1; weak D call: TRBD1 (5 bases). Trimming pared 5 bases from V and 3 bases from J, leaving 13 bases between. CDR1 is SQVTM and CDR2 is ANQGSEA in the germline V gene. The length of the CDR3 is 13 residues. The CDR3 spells CSVSRQRDTEAFF. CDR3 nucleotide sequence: TGCAGCGTTAGTAGACAGCGAGACACTGAAGCTTTCTTT.

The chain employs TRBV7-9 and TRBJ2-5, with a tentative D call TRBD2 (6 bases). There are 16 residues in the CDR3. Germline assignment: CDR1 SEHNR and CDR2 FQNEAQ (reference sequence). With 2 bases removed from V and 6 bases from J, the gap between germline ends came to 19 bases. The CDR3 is CASSLWVRTTVKTQYF. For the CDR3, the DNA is TGTGCCAGCAGCTTATGGGTCAGGACTACGGTTAAGACCCAGTACTTC.

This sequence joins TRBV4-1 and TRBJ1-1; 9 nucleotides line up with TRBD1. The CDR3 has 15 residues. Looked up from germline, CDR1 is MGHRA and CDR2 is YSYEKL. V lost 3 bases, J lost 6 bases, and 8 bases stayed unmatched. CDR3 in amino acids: CASSQSRQGGAEAFF. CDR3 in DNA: TGCGCCAGCAGCCAGTCCCGACAGGGGGGCGCTGAAGCTTTCTTT.

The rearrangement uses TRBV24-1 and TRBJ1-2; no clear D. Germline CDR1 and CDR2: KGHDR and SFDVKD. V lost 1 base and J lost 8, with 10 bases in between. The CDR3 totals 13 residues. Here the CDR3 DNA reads TGTGCCACCAGTGATTTCCCCGGGGAGGGCTACACCTTC. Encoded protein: CATSDFPGEGYTF.

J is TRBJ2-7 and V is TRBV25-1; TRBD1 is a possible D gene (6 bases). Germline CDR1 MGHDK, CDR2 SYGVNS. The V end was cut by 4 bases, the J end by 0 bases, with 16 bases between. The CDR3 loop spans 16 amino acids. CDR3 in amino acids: CASSGQQGSLSYEQYF. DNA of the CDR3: TGTGCCAGCAGTGGACAACAGGGATCCCTCTCCTACGAGCAGTACTTC.

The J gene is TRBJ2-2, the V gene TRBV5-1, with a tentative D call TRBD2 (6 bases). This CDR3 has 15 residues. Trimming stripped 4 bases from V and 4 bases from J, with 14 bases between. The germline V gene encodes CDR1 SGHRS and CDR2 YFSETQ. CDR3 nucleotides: TGCGCCAGCAGCGCCCGGGACTTCACCACCGGGGAGCTGTTTTTT. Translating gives CASSARDFTTGELFF.